The 3 T cell receptor beta chains presented below share a single source sample, sequenced in a study of metastatic and nonmetastatic thyroid tumors. With MiXCR, TCRdb reprocessed the PCR reads. The sample holds some 50,000 clones, 22% seen once. Until they underwent thyroid surgery, no patient had received any treatment. Source material: blood. The receptors here all came from a male donor with papillary thyroid cancer or a benign thyroid nodule (not recorded which). Some clones in this sample may be carry-over from other donors' samples.

This clone is medium-sized (0.01 to 0.1%) in the sample. The V gene is TRBV11-2, the J gene TRBJ2-7, with a tentative D call TRBD2 (5 bases). V lost 0 bases, J lost 4 bases, and 13 bases lay in between. There are 15 residues in the CDR3. CDR1 is SGHAT, CDR2 FQNNGV, per germline. The CDR3 sequence is CASSLDPGSVYEQYF. Here the CDR3 DNA reads TGTGCCAGCAGCTTAGATCCGGGGTCGGTTTACGAGCAGTACTTC. The whole variable domain, remainder taken from reference TRBV11-2 and TRBJ2-7, is EAGVAQSPRYKIIEKRQSVAFWCNPISGHATLYWYQQILGQGPKLLIQFQNNGVVDDSQLPKDRFSAERLKGVDSTLKIQPAKLEDSAVYLCASSLDPGSVYEQYFGPGTRLTVT.

This clone was found many times. The chain uses TRBV2 and TRBJ1-4; 8 positions agree with TRBD1. Germline V gene sequence: CDR1 SNHLY, CDR2 FYNNEI. The ends lost 1 base at V and 2 bases at J; junction bases unmatched: 9. The CDR3 runs to 18 residues. CDR3 residues: CASSEGRQGRFTNEKLFF. The CDR3 DNA reads TGTGCCAGCAGTGAAGGGAGACAGGGGAGATTCACTAATGAAAAACTGTTTTTT. The complete variable domain, with remaining parts taken from reference TRBV2 and TRBJ1-4, reads EPEVTQTPSHQVTQMGQEVILRCVPISNHLYFYWYRQILGQKVEFLVSFYNNEISEKSEIFDDQFSVERPDGSNFTLKIRSTKLEDSAMYFCASSEGRQGRFTNEKLFFGSGTQLSVL.

This clone has more than one count but fewer than ten. This rearrangement joins TRBV11-3 to TRBJ2-2; unclear D gene. Germline loops: CDR1 SGHNT, CDR2 YENEEA. V was pared by 1 base and J by 4 bases, with 4 bases between. The CDR3 has 13 residues. Written as DNA, the CDR3 is TGTGCCAGCAGCTTAGCCCGCACCGGGGAGCTGTTTTTT. This sequence encodes CASSLARTGELFF.